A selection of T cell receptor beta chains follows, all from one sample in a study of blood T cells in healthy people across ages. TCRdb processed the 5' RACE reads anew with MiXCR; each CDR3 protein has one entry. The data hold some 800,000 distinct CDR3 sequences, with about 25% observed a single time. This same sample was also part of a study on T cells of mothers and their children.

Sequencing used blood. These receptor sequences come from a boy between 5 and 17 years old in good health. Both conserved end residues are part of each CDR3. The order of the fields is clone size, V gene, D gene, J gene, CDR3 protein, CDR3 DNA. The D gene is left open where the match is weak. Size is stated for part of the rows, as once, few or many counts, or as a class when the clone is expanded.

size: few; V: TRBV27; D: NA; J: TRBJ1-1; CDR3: CASSPWGRSNTEAFF; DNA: TGTGCCAGCAGCCCCTGGGGACGCTCGAACACTGAAGCTTTCTTT
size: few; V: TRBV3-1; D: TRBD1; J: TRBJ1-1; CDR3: CASSQDWTGGTEAFF; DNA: TGTGCCAGCAGCCAAGATTGGACAGGGGGCACTGAAGCTTTCTTT
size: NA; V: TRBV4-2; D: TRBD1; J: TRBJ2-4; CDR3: CASGQATGGGAKNIQYF; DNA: TGTGCCAGCGGACAGGCTACGGGTGGGGGAGCCAAAAACATTCAGTACTTC
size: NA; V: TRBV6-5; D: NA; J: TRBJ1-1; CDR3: CASSYGSVMNTEAFF; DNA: TGTGCCAGCAGTTACGGTTCGGTCATGAACACTGAAGCTTTCTTT
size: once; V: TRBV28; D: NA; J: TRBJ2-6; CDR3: CASSLFQGRVSGANALTF; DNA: TGTGCCAGCAGTTTATTTCAGGGGCGGGTCTCTGGGGCCAACGCCCTGACTTTC
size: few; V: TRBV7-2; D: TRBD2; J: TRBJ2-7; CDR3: CASSSGTSGMMFF; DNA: TGTGCCAGCAGCTCGGGGACTAGCGGGATGATGTTCTTC
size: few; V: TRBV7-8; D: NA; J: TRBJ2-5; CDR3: CASSLAGGPRQETQYF; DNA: TGTGCCAGCAGCTTAGCCGGGGGACCCAGACAAGAGACCCAGTACTTC
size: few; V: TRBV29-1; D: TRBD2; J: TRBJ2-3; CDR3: CSVEGLAGETDTQYF; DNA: TGCAGCGTTGAGGGACTAGCGGGTGAAACAGACACGCAGTATTTT
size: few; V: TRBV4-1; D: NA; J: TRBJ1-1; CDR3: CASSQDEGFNTEAFF; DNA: TGCGCCAGCAGCCAAGATGAGGGATTCAACACTGAAGCTTTCTTT
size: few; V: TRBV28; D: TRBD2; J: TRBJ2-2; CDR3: CASSSLGGAPSQNTGELFF; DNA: TGTGCCAGCAGTTCGCTCGGGGGGGCCCCTTCCCAGAACACCGGGGAGCTGTTTTTT
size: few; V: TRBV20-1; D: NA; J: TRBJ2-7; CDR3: CSAPLRGTSSYEQYF; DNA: TGCAGTGCTCCCTTAAGGGGGACCTCTTCCTACGAGCAGTACTTC
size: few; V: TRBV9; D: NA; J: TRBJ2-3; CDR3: CASSLGGIVNTQYF; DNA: TGTGCCAGCAGCCTCGGAGGGATAGTAAATACGCAGTATTTT
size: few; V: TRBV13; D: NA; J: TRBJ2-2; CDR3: CASSLYRGENSGSNPGELFF; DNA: TGTGCCAGCAGCCTATACAGGGGGGAGAATAGCGGGAGTAATCCCGGGGAGCTGTTTTTT
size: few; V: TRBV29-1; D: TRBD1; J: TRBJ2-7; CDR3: CSVLGQGPSTYEQYF; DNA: TGCAGCGTACTCGGACAGGGGCCTAGTACCTACGAGCAGTACTTC
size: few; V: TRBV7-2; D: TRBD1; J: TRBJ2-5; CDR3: CASSLAGQGGKVTWTQYF; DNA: TGTGCCAGCAGCTTAGCGGGACAGGGTGGGAAGGTGACATGGACCCAGTACTTC
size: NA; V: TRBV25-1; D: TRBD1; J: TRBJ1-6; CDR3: CASSESEGQLGGSPLHF; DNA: TGTGCCAGCAGTGAATCCGAGGGACAGCTCGGGGGGTCACCCCTCCACTTT
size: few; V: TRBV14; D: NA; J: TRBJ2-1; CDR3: CASSQVQLNNEQFF; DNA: TGTGCCAGCAGCCAAGTACAACTAAACAATGAGCAGTTCTTC
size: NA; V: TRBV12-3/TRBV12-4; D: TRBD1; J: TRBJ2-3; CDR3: CASRQPGQGGADTQYF; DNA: TGTGCCAGCAGACAACCCGGACAGGGCGGAGCAGATACGCAGTATTTT
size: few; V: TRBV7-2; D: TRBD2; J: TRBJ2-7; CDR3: CASRTSGTTYEQYF; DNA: TGTGCCAGCAGGACTAGCGGAACAACCTACGAGCAGTACTTC
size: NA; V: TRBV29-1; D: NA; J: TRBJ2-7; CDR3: CSVEEENYEQYF; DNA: TGCAGCGTTGAAGAGGAGAACTACGAGCAGTACTTC
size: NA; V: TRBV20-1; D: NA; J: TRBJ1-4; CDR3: CSADAETANEKLFF; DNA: TGCAGCGCTGACGCCGAGACAGCTAATGAAAAACTGTTTTTT
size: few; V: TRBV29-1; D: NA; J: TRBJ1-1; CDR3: CSVASPPGTFF; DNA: TGCAGCGTTGCATCCCCCCCCGGGACTTTCTTT
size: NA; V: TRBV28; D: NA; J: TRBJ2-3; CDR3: CASSSNDYTDTQYF; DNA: TGTGCCAGCAGTTCAAATGACTACACAGATACGCAGTATTTT
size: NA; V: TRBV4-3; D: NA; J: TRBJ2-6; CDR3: CASSQEMGLSSGANVLTF; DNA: TGCGCCAGCAGCCAAGAGATGGGGTTAAGCTCTGGGGCCAACGTCCTGACTTTC
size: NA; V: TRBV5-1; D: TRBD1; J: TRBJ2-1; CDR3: CASSGRQGMAYNEQFF; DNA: TGCGCCAGCAGCGGTCGACAGGGAATGGCCTACAATGAGCAGTTCTTC
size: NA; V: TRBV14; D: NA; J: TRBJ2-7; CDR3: CASSQGVAWYEQYF; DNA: TGTGCCAGCAGCCAAGGGGTTGCATGGTACGAGCAGTACTTC
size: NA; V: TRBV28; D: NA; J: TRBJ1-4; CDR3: CASSWTAGPTNEKLFF; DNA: TGTGCCAGCAGTTGGACAGCAGGACCAACTAATGAAAAACTGTTTTTT
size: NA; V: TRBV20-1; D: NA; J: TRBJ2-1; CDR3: CSARKLADVQRSYNEQFF; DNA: TGCAGTGCTAGGAAGTTAGCGGACGTACAAAGATCCTACAATGAGCAGTTCTTC
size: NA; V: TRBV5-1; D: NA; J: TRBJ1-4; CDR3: CASSPEGGLTLFF; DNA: TGCGCCAGCAGCCCAGAAGGAGGCCTGACACTGTTTTTT
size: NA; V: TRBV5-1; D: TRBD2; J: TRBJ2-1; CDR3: CASSLEAGEYNEQFF; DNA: TGCGCCAGCAGCTTGGAAGCGGGGGAGTACAATGAGCAGTTCTTC
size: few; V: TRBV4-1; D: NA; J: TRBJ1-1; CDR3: CASSPQEGMNTEAFF; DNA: TGCGCCAGCAGCCCTCAGGAGGGTATGAACACTGAAGCTTTCTTT
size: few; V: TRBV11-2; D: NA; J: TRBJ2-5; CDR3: CASSSGSRGAWTQYF; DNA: TGTGCCAGCAGTAGTGGGTCCCGGGGGGCCTGGACCCAGTACTTC
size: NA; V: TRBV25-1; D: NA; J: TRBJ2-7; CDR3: CASSEPLKLGGSYEQYF; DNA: TGTGCCAGCAGTGAACCGTTAAAGTTGGGAGGTTCCTACGAGCAGTACTTC
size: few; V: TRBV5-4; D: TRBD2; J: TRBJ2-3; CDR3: CASSSRLAGGGTDTQYF; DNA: TGTGCCAGCAGCTCAAGACTAGCGGGAGGGGGCACAGATACGCAGTATTTT
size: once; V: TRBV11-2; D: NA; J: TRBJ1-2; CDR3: CASSLEGWEGYTF; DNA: TGTGCCAGCAGCCTCGAAGGGTGGGAAGGCTACACCTTC
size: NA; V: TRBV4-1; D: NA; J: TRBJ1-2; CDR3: CASSQGHGANYGYTF; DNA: TGCGCCAGCAGCCAAGGTCATGGAGCTAACTATGGCTACACCTTC